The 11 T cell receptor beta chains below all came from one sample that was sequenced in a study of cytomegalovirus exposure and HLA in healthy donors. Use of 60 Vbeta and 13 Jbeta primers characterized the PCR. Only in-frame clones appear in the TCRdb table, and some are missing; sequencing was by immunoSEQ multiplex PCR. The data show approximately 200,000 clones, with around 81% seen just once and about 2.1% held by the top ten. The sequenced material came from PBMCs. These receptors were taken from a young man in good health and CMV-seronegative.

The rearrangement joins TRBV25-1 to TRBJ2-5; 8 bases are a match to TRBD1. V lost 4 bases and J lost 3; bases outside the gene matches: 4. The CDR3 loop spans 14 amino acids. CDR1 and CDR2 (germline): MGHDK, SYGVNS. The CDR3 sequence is CASSGHRGEETQYF. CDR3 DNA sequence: TGTGCCAGCAGTGGGCACAGGGGGGAAGAGACCCAGTACTTC. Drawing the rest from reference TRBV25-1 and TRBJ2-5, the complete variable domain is EADIYQTPRYLVIGTGKKITLECSQTMGHDKMYWYQQDPGMELHLIHYSYGVNSTEKGDLSSESTVSRIRTEHFPLTLESARPSHTSQYLCASSGHRGEETQYFGPGTRLLVL.

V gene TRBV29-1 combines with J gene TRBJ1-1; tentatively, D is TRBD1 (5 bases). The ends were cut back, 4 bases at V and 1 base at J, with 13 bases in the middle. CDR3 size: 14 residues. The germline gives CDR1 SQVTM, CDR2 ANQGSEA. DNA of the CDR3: TGCAGCGTTGTATCAGGGTTAGGGAACACTGAAGCTTTCTTT. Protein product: CSVVSGLGNTEAFF.

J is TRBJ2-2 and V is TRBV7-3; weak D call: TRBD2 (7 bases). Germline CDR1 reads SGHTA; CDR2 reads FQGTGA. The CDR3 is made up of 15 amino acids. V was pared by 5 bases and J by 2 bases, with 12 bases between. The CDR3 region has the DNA TGTGCCAGCAGCGTAAGGGGGGGAAACACCGGGGAGCTGTTTTTT. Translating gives CASSVRGGNTGELFF.

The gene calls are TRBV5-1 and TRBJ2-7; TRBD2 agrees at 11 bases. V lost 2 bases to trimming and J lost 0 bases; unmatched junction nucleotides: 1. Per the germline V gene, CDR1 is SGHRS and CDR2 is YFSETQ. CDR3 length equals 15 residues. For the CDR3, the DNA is TGCGCCAGCAGCTTTAGCGGGAGGGCCTCCTACGAGCAGTACTTC. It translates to CASSFSGRASYEQYF.

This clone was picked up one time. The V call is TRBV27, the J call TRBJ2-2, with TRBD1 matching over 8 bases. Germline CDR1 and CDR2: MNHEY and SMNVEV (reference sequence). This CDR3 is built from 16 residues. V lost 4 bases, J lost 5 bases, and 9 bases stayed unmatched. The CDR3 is CASSYTGTGGTGELFF. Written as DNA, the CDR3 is TGTGCCAGCAGTTACACCGGGACAGGAGGGACCGGGGAGCTGTTTTTT.

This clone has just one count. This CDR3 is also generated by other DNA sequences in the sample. The CDR3 loop is CASSLGTGKETQYF. The CDR3 bases are TGCGCCAGCAGCTTGGGGACAGGAAAGGAGACCCAGTACTTC. V and J are TRBV5-1 and TRBJ2-5, with TRBD1 matching 7 bases. V lost 0 bases and J lost 5; bases outside the gene matches: 4. The germline CDR1 and CDR2 sequences are SGHRS and YFSETQ. The CDR3 runs to 14 residues.

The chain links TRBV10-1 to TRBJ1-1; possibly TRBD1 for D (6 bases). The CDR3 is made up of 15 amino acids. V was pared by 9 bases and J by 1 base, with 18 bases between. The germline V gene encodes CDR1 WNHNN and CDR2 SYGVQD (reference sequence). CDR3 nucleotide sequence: TGCGCCAGGAACCCACCAGGGGTAGGGAACACTGAAGCTTTCTTT. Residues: CARNPPGVGNTEAFF.

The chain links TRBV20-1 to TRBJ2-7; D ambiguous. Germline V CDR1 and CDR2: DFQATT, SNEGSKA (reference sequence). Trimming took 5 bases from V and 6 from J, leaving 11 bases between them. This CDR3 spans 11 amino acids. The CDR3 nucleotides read TGCAGTGCTCGTCTTATTCGCGAGCAGTACTTC. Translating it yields CSARLIREQYF.

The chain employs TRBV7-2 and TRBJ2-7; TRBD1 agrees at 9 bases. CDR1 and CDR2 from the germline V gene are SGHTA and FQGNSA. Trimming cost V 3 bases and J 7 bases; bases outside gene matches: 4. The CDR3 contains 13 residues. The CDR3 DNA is TGTGCCAGCAGCTTGGGGACAGGGACTGAGCAGTACTTC. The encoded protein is CASSLGTGTEQYF.

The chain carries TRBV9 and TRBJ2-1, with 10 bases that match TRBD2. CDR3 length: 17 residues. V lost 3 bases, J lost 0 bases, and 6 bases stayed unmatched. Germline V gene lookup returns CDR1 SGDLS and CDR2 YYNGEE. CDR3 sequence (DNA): TGTGCCAGCAGCGACACCACTAGCGGGGTCTCCTACAATGAGCAGTTCTTC. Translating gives CASSDTTSGVSYNEQFF.

The CDR3 spells CASSIPGLGGTGELFF. In nucleotides, the CDR3 is TGTGCCAGCAGCATACCGGGACTAGGGGGGACCGGGGAGCTGTTTTTT. The chain carries TRBV7-3 and TRBJ2-2; 8 nucleotides align to TRBD2. The CDR3 covers 16 residues. V dropped 5 bases and J dropped 5; count of bases not matched to a gene: 10. Germline CDR1 reads SGHTA; CDR2 reads FQGTGA.